The subject of this entry is one TCR beta chain. Its target antigen remains unknown. Qualities for individual bases were not recorded, and no much larger clone is one base off. Participants in the prospective study were aged roughly 18 to 89 years, lived in 20 to 25 United States geographic areas, and enrolled through a virtual design. In the prospective study, cohorts were assigned on the basis of participant-reported clinical history obtained from a screening survey and a study questionnaire. For ImmuneRACE Cohort 3, a participant was defined as recovered based on two consecutive negative NP/OP PCR tests, clearance by a healthcare professional, or resolution of symptoms. In the prospective study, mobile phlebotomists collected whole blood, serum and a nasopharyngeal or oropharyngeal swab from each participant. Participants in the prospective study had the option to provide additional blood draws and questionnaires over a roughly two-month period. Before DNA extraction, blood samples from the prospective study were shipped at room temperature or frozen.

TCRbeta CDR3 regions were amplified from genomic DNA using the immunoSEQ Assay, a bias-controlled multiplex PCR. Per the source publication's procedure: Nucleated cell counts per sample were estimated from amplification of reference gene primers within the assay. To quantify the absolute abundance of each unique TCRbeta CDR3 rearrangement, sequence reads were collapsed and filtered. For each sample, productive Simpson clonality was calculated as the square root of Simpson's diversity index over productive rearrangements. Not all clones reach the TCRdb copy of this immuneACCESS table, which keeps in-frame sequences only. Checked studies attribute under half of the gap to unresolved V genes and leave the rest unexplained. That table gives V, J and clone size, and the DNA gave D and trimming. The sample yields about 380,000 clones; more than 70% were counted once. The top ten hold 1.2% of the sample.

The junction shows trimming of 3 bases on V and 0 bases on J, plus 9 bases between the germline ends. Including cysteine and phenylalanine, the CDR3 has 14 amino acids. Only the CDR3 part of the read is kept: 42 bases, read in frame from the first base. CDR1 is given as GTSNPN and CDR2 as SVGIG, both from the germline V gene (reference sequence). The data belong to a study of blood T cell repertoires in COVID-19 (dated by TCRdb to between 2020 and 2021). Concerning the study at large: Samples from collaborators originated in the United States, Italy and Spain and spanned both the acute and convalescent phases of COVID-19. The material from the prospective study consisted of cDNA or gDNA derived from T cells, B-cell-depleted T cells, or PBMCs. The dataset comprised deeply sampled blood TCRbeta repertoires from subjects exposed to, actively infected with, or recovered from COVID-19. The repertoires were made available in a free public database intended to serve as a resource for research on the immune response to SARS-CoV-2. The samples were drawn from two sources: the first 160 participants of the ongoing ImmuneRACE study, and over 1,000 subjects contributed by 6 global collaborators. Sample metadata almost always included a de-identified subject ID, COVID-19 status, age in years and sex. Where available, HLA class I and class II types were taken from metadata supplied by the sample provider and were not determined by assay-based typing.

Points the paper makes about the study in general: Clinical and demographic metadata were provided uncurated, with the amount varying by source and participant.

Sequenced sample: PBMCs or T cells enriched from blood (not recorded which). This chain joins TRBV30 to TRBJ1-3; the D gene remains uncertain. This sequence originates from a woman between 18 and 29 years old who had recovered from COVID-19. CDR3 protein: CAWSRDYSGNTIYF. At the DNA level, the sequence is TGTGCCTGGAGCCGGGATTACTCTGGAAACACCATATATTTT.